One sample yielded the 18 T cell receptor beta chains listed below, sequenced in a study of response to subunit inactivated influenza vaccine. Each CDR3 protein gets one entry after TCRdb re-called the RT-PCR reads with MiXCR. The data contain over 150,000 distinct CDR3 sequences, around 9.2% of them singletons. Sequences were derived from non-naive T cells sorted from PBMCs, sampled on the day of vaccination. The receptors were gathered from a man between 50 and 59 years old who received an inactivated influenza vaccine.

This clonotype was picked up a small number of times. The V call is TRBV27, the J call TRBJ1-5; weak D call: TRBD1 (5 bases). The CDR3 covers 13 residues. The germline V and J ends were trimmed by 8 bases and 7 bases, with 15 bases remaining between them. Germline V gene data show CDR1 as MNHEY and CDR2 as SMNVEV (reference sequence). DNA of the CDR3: TGTGCCAGCGTCGGGGGACCAGGGCAGCCCCAGCATTTT. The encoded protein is CASVGGPGQPQHF.

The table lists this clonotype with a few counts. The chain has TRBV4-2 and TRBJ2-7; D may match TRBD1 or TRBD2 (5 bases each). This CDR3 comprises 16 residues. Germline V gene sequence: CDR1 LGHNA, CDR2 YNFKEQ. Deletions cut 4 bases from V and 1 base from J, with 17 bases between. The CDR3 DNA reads TGTGCCAGCAGCCCCTTAGGCCGGGACGGATCCTACGAGCAGTACTTC. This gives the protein CASSPLGRDGSYEQYF.

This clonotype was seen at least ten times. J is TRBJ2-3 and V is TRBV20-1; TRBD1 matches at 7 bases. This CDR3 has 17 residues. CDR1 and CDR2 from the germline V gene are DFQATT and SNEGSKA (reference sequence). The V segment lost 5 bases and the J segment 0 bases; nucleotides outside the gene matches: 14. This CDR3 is CSAPKGGPTISTDTQYF. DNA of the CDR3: TGCAGTGCTCCCAAAGGGGGCCCCACAATTAGCACAGATACGCAGTATTTT.

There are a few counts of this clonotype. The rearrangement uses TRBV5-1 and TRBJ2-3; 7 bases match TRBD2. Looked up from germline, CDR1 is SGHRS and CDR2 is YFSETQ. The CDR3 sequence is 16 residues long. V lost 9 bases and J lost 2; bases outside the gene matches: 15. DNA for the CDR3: TGCGCCACCTCACCAGGAGGGACTATTGTCACAGATACGCAGTATTTT. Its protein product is CATSPGGTIVTDTQYF.

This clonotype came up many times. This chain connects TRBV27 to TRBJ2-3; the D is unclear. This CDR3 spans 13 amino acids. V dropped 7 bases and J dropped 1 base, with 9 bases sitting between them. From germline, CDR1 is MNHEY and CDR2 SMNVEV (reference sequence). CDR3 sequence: CASNRAGTDTQYF. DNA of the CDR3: TGTGCCAGCAATAGGGCGGGCACAGATACGCAGTATTTT.

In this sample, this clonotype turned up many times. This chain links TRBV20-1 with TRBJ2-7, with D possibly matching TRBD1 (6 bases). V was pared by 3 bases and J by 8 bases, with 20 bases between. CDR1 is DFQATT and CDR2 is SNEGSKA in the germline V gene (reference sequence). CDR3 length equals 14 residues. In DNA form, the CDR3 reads TGCAGTGCTAGGAACCGGGAAGCCGGGGACAAGCAGTACTTC. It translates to CSARNREAGDKQYF.

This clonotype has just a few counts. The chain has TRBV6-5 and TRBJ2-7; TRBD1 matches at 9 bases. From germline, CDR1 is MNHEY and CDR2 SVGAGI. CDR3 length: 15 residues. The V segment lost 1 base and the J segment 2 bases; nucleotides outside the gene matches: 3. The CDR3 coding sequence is TGTGCCAGCAGTTACTACGGGACAGGGACCTACGAGCAGTACTTC. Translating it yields CASSYYGTGTYEQYF.

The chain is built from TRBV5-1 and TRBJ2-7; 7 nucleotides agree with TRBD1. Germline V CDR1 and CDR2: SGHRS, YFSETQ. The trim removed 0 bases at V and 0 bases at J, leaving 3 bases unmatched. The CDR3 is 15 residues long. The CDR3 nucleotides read TGCGCCAGCAGCTTGGCGGACAGGTCCTCCTACGAGCAGTACTTC. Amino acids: CASSLADRSSYEQYF.

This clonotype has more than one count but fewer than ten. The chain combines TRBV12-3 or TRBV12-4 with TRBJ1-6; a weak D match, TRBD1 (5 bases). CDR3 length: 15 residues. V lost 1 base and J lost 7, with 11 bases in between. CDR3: CASSLGPGPNSPLHF. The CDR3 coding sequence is TGTGCCAGCAGTTTAGGGCCAGGGCCCAATTCACCCCTCCACTTT.

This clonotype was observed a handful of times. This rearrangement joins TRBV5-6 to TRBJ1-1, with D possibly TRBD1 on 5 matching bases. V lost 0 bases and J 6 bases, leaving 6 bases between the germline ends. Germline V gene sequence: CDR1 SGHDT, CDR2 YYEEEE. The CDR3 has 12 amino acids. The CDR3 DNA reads TGTGCCAGCAGCTTGGCCAGGGCTGAAGCTTTCTTT. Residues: CASSLARAEAFF.

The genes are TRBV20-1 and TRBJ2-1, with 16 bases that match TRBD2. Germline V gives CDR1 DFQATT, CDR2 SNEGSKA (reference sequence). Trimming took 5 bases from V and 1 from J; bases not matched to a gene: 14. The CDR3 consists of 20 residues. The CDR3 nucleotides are TGCAGTGCTTACTTGTCGGGACTAGCGGGAGGGCCTAGTTCCTACAATGAGCAGTTCTTC. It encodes CSAYLSGLAGGPSSYNEQFF.

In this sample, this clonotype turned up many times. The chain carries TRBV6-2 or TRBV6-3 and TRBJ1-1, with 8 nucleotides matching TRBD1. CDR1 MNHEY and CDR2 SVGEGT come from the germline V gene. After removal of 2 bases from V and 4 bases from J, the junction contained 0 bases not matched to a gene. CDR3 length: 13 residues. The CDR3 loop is CASSYTGGTEAFF. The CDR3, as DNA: TGTGCCAGCAGTTACACAGGGGGCACTGAAGCTTTCTTT.

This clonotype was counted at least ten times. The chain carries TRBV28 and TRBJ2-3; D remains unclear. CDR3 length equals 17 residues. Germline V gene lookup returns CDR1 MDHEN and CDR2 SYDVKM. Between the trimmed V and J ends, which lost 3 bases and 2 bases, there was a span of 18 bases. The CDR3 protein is CASSFIGWARYTDTQYF. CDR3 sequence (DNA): TGTGCCAGCAGTTTCATCGGGTGGGCTAGATACACAGATACGCAGTATTTT. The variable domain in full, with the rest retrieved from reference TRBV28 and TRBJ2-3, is DVKVTQSSRYLVKRTGEKVFLECVQDMDHENMFWYRQDPGLGLRLIYFSYDVKMKEKGDIPEGYSVSREKKERFSLILESASTNQTSMYLCASSFIGWARYTDTQYFGPGTRLTVL.

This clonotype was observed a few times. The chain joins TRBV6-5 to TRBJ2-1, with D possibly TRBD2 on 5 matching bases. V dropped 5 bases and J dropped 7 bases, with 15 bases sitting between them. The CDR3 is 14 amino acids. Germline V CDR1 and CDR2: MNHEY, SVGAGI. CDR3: CASSHGDRGNEQFF. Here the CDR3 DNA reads TGTGCCAGCAGTCACGGGGATCGCGGGAATGAGCAGTTCTTC.

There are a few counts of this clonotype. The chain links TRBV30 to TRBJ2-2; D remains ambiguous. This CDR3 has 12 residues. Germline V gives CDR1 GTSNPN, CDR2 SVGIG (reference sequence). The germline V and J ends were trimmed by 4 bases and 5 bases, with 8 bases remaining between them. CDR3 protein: CAWIPATGELFF. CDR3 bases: TGTGCCTGGATTCCGGCAACCGGGGAGCTGTTTTTT.

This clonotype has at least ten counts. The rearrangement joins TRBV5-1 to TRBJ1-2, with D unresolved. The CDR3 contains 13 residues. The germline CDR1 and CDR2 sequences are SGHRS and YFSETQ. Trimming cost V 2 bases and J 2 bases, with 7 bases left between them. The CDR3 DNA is TGCGCCAGCAGCTTAGGAGGGAACTATGGCTACACCTTC. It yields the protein CASSLGGNYGYTF.

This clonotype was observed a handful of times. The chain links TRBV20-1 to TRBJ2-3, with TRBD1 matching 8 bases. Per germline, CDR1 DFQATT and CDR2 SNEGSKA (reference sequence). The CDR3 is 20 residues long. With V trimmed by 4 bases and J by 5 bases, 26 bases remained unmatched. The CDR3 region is CSAIKRTGIRYWTSGDTQYF. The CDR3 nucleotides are TGCAGTGCTATTAAGCGGACAGGGATCAGATACTGGACATCTGGAGATACGCAGTATTTT.

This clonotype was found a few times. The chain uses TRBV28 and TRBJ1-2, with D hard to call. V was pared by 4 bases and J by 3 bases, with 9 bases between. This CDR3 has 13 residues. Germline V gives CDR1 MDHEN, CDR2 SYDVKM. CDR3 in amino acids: CASSSTTDYGYTF. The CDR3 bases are TGTGCCAGCAGTTCCACCACCGACTATGGCTACACCTTC.